This T cell receptor (beta chain) was sequenced during a study of cytomegalovirus exposure and HLA in healthy donors. On the study more broadly: Earlier, 200 million or so T cells were analyzed, and 117 million unique TCR beta sequences were found among them.

V was pared by 4 bases and J by 4 bases, with 11 bases of the junction left unmatched. Germline CDR1 reads SGHNT; CDR2 reads YYREEE (reference sequence). There are 16 residues in the CDR3. The PCR used 60 Vbeta and 13 Jbeta primers. Method: immunoSEQ multiplex PCR; TCRdb's copy keeps in-frame clones and lacks some. The sample records 100,000 to 150,000 clones, 80% to 90% being singletons. The chain is built from TRBV5-4 and TRBJ2-3; the match to TRBD2 covers 8 bases. The clonotype comes from a man in his forties in good health and CMV-seronegative. The sequencing sample was made of PBMCs. The DNA for the CDR3 is TGTGCCAGCAGCCCCGGGGGGGACACGCGATCAGATACGCAGTATTTT. It encodes CASSPGGDTRSDTQYF.